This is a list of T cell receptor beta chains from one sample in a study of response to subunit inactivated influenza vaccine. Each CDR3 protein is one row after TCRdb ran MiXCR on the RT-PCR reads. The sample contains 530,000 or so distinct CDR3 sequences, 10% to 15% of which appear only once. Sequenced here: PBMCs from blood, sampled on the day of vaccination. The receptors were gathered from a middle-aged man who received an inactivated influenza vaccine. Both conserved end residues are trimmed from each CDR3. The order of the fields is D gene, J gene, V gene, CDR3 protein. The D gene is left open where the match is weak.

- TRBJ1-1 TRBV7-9 ASSQRAYAF
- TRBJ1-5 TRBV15 ATSIGGASNQPQH
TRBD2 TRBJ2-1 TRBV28 ASSRGGLQRNNEQF
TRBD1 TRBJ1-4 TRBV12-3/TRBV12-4 ASSHRGVEEKLF
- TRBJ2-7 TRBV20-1 SASNYEQY
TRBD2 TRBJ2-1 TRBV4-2 ASSQVSREGSYNEQF
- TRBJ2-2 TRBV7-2 ASSSFSGTGELF
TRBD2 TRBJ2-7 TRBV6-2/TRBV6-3 ASEKRTSGFSYEQY
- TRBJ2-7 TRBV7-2 ASSLTRHEQY
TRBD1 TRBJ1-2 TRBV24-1 ATSDRGQAYGYT
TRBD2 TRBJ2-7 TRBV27 ASKGREGRYEQY
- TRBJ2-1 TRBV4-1 ASSQRGDLEQF
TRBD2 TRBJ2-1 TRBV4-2 ASSQASGAYTWEQF
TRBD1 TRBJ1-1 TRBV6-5 ASSYHRQGNAEAF
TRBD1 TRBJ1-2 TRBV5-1 VSSLRGGGPDGYT
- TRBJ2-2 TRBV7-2 ASSLASANTGELF
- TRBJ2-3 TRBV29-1 SVEESPRDDTQY
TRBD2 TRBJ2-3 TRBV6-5 ASSYSIGGFDPDTQY
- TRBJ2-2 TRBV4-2 ASSQVHRANTGELF
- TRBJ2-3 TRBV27 ASRFLEGDTQY
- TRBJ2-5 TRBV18 ASAQETQY
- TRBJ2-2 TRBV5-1 ASRPEGANTGELF
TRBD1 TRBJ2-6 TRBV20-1 SASPGGSSGANVLT
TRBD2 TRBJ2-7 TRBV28 ASSFRAGGTYEQY
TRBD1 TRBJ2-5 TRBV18 ASSPPSRGHETQY
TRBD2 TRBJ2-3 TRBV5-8 ASSTGTSGSTDTQY
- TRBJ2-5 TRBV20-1 SARVVRGVETQY
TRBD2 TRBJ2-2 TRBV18 ASSSGGRRTGELF
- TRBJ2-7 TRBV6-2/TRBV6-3 ASSTGLYEQY